Sequencing of this TCR beta chain was carried out in a study of T cell responses to AZD1222 COVID-19 vaccine. The study's findings and limits: Donors in the cohort were predominantly white British and more often female, and clonal diversity was possibly underestimated. Just 5 to 7 AZD1222 recipients tested seropositive at baseline. The breadth and depth of Spike-specific TCRs increased once two AZD1222 doses had been given.

Points on this clone: The antigen remains unidentified.

Sequencing was performed with immunoSEQ multiplex PCR; in TCRdb, only in-frame clones are kept and a portion is missing. The sample consists of over 110,000 clones, 85% to 90% of them appearing once. V lost 6 bases, J lost 1 base, and 5 bases stayed unmatched. The CDR3 has 16 amino acids. The germline CDR1 and CDR2 sequences are LGHDT and YNNKEL (reference sequence). The rearrangement links TRBV3-1 (or the pseudogene TRBV3-2) to TRBJ2-2; TRBD2 matches 10 bases. Material: peripheral blood, obtained 28 days after the second AZD1222 dose. This clonotype originated in an adult who received the AZD1222 COVID-19 vaccine. The CDR3 sequence is CASSRTSGVNTGELFF. The CDR3 DNA follows: TGTGCCAGCAGTCGGACTAGCGGAGTGAACACCGGGGAGCTGTTTTTT.